These T cell receptor beta chains were read from a single sample in a study of radiation and T cells in renal cell carcinoma. The protocol was immunoSEQ multiplex PCR, while the TCRdb copy is restricted to in-frame clones and leaves out a portion. The repertoire has about 23,000 clones, around 57% of them found once; the top ten carry roughly a fifth. This specimen consisted of tumor tissue, obtained from a patient whose treatment was nephrectomy without radiotherapy. The receptors were sampled from a human donor with renal cell carcinoma. Both conserved end residues are part of each CDR3. D genes are given only for firm matches. Only part of the rows carry a size: once, few, many, or a class if the clone is expanded.

cdr3_length j_call d_call clone_size v_call cdr3_aa cdr3_nt
14 TRBJ2-7 TRBD1 few TRBV7-2 CASRRQGDSYEQYF TGTGCCAGCAGACGTCAGGGGGACTCCTACGAGCAGTACTTC
15 TRBJ2-1 NA few TRBV9 CASSVKAASYNEQFF TGTGCCAGCAGCGTTAAGGCCGCTTCCTACAATGAGCAGTTCTTC
15 TRBJ1-1 NA NA TRBV19 CASSIDRGGRAEAFF TGTGCCAGTAGTATAGATCGAGGCGGAAGGGCCGAAGCTTTCTTT
13 TRBJ2-3 NA NA TRBV7-2 CASSLVHGNTQYF TGTGCCAGCAGCTTAGTGCACGGTAATACGCAGTATTTT
14 TRBJ1-6 TRBD1 medium-sized TRBV7-6 CASSPGQVNSPLHF TGTGCCAGCAGCCCAGGACAGGTTAATTCACCCCTCCACTTT
14 TRBJ1-3 NA NA TRBV6-5 CASSYSAAGNTIYF TGTGCCAGCAGTTACTCAGCTGCTGGAAACACCATATATTTT
13 TRBJ1-2 NA once TRBV5-4 CASSLRGGYGYTF TGTGCCAGCAGCCTCCGGGGAGGCTATGGCTACACCTTC
15 TRBJ1-2 NA medium-sized TRBV10-3 CAGNGRIGASYGYTF TGTGCCGGGAACGGACGAATAGGCGCCTCCTATGGCTACACCTTC
16 TRBJ2-1 NA NA TRBV10-1 CASSPSWGMGNNEQFF TGCGCCAGCAGTCCTAGCTGGGGGATGGGGAACAATGAGCAGTTCTTC
17 TRBJ1-3 TRBD1 few TRBV5-1 CASSLDGQGVDGNTIYF TGCGCCAGCAGCTTGGATGGACAGGGGGTAGATGGAAACACCATATATTTT
12 TRBJ1-5 NA NA TRBV19 CASSMGTGPQHF TGTGCCAGTAGTATGGGGACGGGACCCCAGCATTTT
17 TRBJ1-1 TRBD1 few TRBV10-3 CAISGNDEGALLTEAFF TGTGCCATCAGTGGGAACGATGAGGGGGCCCTATTGACTGAAGCTTTCTTT
13 TRBJ1-2 NA few TRBV19 CASSMGQNYGYTF TGTGCCAGTAGTATGGGTCAGAACTATGGCTACACCTTC
13 TRBJ1-2 NA NA TRBV14 CASSQGGGYGYTF TGTGCCAGCAGCCAGGGAGGAGGCTATGGCTACACCTTC
11 TRBJ1-1 NA NA TRBV15 CATQKNTEAFF TGTGCCACACAGAAGAACACTGAAGCTTTCTTT
14 TRBJ2-7 NA NA TRBV5-4 CASSLEGASYEQYF TGTGCCAGCAGCTTGGAAGGGGCAAGCTACGAGCAGTACTTC
16 TRBJ1-4 TRBD1 NA TRBV7-2 CASSSQRQGANEKLFF TGTGCCAGCAGCTCCCAAAGACAGGGAGCTAATGAAAAACTGTTTTTT
15 TRBJ2-7 TRBD1 once TRBV9 CASSPGQEISYEQYF TGTGCCAGCAGCCCCGGACAGGAGATCTCCTACGAGCAGTACTTC
15 TRBJ2-3 TRBD1 NA TRBV28 CASREQGAGTDTQYF TGTGCCAGCAGAGAACAGGGGGCCGGCACAGATACGCAGTATTTT
13 TRBJ1-3 NA NA TRBV9 CASSVGGAGTIYF TGTGCCAGCAGCGTAGGGGGGGCCGGCACCATATATTTT
17 TRBJ1-5 NA NA TRBV19 CASSIDHGRASNQPQHF TGTGCCAGTAGTATAGATCATGGCAGGGCTAGCAATCAGCCCCAGCATTTT
13 TRBJ1-2 NA NA TRBV2 CASTGGSGYGYTF TGTGCCAGCACGGGCGGGTCTGGCTATGGCTACACCTTC
16 TRBJ1-1 NA many TRBV5-1 CASSLAVGGMNTEAFF TGCGCCAGCAGCTTGGCCGTGGGGGGCATGAACACTGAAGCTTTCTTT
15 TRBJ1-4 TRBD1 NA TRBV6-5 CASSASGTGDEKLFF TGTGCCAGCAGTGCCTCCGGGACAGGGGATGAAAAACTGTTTTTT
18 TRBJ2-3 TRBD2 NA TRBV11-3 CASSAGTSGALSTDTQYF TGTGCCAGCAGCGCGGGGACTAGCGGGGCCCTTAGCACAGATACGCAGTATTTT
13 TRBJ2-2 NA few TRBV19 CASSILWAGELFF TGTGCCAGTAGTATATTGTGGGCCGGGGAGCTGTTTTTT
15 TRBJ1-2 NA NA TRBV4-3 CASSQVPGSNYGYTF TGCGCCAGCAGCCAAGTCCCAGGATCTAACTATGGCTACACCTTC
13 TRBJ1-2 TRBD1 few TRBV6-5 CASSSTGAWGYTF TGTGCCAGCAGTTCTACAGGGGCATGGGGCTACACCTTC
15 TRBJ1-1 NA few TRBV30 CAWSRWGGQNTEAFF TGTGCCTGGAGCCGCTGGGGGGGGCAGAACACTGAAGCTTTCTTT
15 TRBJ1-1 NA NA TRBV6-6 CASNTLAGVNTEAFF TGTGCCAGCAATACACTTGCGGGGGTGAACACTGAAGCTTTCTTT
18 TRBJ1-2 TRBD1 NA TRBV27 CASRRAGTGGTRVGGYTF TGTGCCAGCAGAAGAGCCGGGACAGGGGGGACGAGGGTTGGTGGCTACACCTTC
15 TRBJ2-7 TRBD2 NA TRBV5-1 CASSSSGVISYEQYF TGCGCCAGCAGCTCTAGCGGGGTCATCTCCTACGAGCAGTACTTC
14 TRBJ2-7 TRBD1 NA TRBV11-2 CASSLTQRGHSEYF TGTGCCAGCAGCCTAACTCAGAGGGGGCACTCGGAGTACTTC
16 TRBJ1-2 NA NA TRBV7-8 CASSLETGRPGYGYTF TGTGCCAGCAGCTTAGAAACAGGGCGCCCCGGCTATGGCTACACCTTC
15 TRBJ1-5 NA NA TRBV15 CATSREQGSNQPQHF TGTGCCACCAGCAGAGAACAGGGTAGCAATCAGCCCCAGCATTTT
18 TRBJ1-3 NA NA TRBV30 CAWSRGRDQLYSGNTIYF TGTGCCTGGAGTAGAGGGCGGGACCAACTTTACTCTGGAAACACCATATATTTT
15 TRBJ2-2 TRBD1 NA TRBV6-5 CASSYSGTVTGELFF TGTGCCAGCAGTTACTCCGGGACAGTGACCGGGGAGCTGTTTTTT
14 TRBJ1-2 TRBD1 NA TRBV9 CASSATGGNYGYTF TGTGCCAGCAGCGCGACAGGGGGAAACTATGGCTACACCTTC
15 TRBJ1-1 NA few TRBV14 CASSQGISWGTEAFF TGTGCCAGCAGCCAAGGCATTTCTTGGGGCACTGAAGCTTTCTTT
15 TRBJ2-3 NA medium-sized TRBV27 CASSFGGRSTDTQYF TGTGCCAGCAGTTTTGGGGGACGGAGCACAGATACGCAGTATTTT
17 TRBJ2-1 TRBD2 NA TRBV4-3 CASSQDSPSGSYNEQFF TGCGCCAGCAGCCAAGATTCCCCTAGCGGGTCCTACAATGAGCAGTTCTTC
14 TRBJ1-1 TRBD1 NA TRBV19 CASSIGTGGTEAFF TGTGCCAGTAGTATAGGGACAGGGGGCACTGAAGCTTTCTTT
10 TRBJ1-1 NA few TRBV19 CATRTEEAFF TGTGCCACCCGGACGGAGGAAGCTTTCTTT
13 TRBJ2-3 NA few TRBV9 CASSVTGTDTQYF TGTGCCAGCAGCGTAACGGGCACAGATACGCAGTATTTT